These 20 T cell receptor beta chains originate from one sample sequenced in a study of cytomegalovirus exposure and HLA in healthy donors. The assay was immunoSEQ multiplex PCR, and TCRdb's table has in-frame clones only and misses some. The data hold 210,000 or so clones, with around 90% observed a single time. The sequencing input was PBMCs. The source of these receptors is a woman aged 18-29 years in good health and CMV-seronegative.

V is TRBV30 and J is TRBJ2-5, with 12 bases identical to TRBD2. V trimming: 4 bases; J trimming: 1 base; junction bases outside the gene matches: 4. CDR3 length equals 15 residues. Germline V gene sequence: CDR1 GTSNPN, CDR2 SVGIG (reference sequence). The CDR3 protein is CAWTGTSGPQETQYF. DNA for the CDR3: TGTGCCTGGACCGGGACTAGCGGGCCCCAAGAGACCCAGTACTTC.

This clone has just a few counts. The genes are TRBV6-5 and TRBJ2-7; D might be TRBD2 (5 bases). In germline, CDR1 is MNHEY, CDR2 SVGAGI. The CDR3 totals 14 residues. V was cut by 2 bases and J by 7 bases, with 15 bases left in between. CDR3 sequence reads: CASSYIGPSGEQYF. The CDR3 DNA follows: TGTGCCAGCAGTTACATAGGACCCTCGGGAGAGCAGTACTTC.

As DNA, the CDR3 is TGCGCCAGCAGCTCTTCGTCTCCCTACGAGCAGTACTTC. This translates into CASSSSSPYEQYF. The gene calls are TRBV5-1 and TRBJ2-7; D is unclear. Germline V lookup: CDR1 SGHRS, CDR2 YFSETQ. The CDR3 spans 13 residues. The germline V and J ends were trimmed by 3 bases and 2 bases, with 9 bases remaining between them. Variable domain in full (rest from reference TRBV5-1 and TRBJ2-7): KAGVTQTPRYLIKTRGQQVTLSCSPISGHRSVSWYQQTPGQGLQFLFEYFSETQRNKGNFPGRFSGRQFSNSRSEMNVSTLELGDSALYLCASSSSSPYEQYFGPGTRLTVT.

The chain combines TRBV5-1 with TRBJ2-2; maybe TRBD1 (5 bases). V lost 3 bases to trimming and J lost 2 bases, with 14 bases between them. Germline V lookup: CDR1 SGHRS, CDR2 YFSETQ. This CDR3 comprises 16 residues. The CDR3 bases are TGCGCCAGCAGCTGGGGTAGTGGGGCCAACACCGGGGAGCTGTTTTTT. This translates into CASSWGSGANTGELFF.

V is TRBV19 and J is TRBJ2-5, with 7 bases matching TRBD1. Germline V gives CDR1 LNHDA, CDR2 SQIVND (reference sequence). This CDR3 comprises 14 residues. V was pared by 5 bases and J by 2 bases, with 5 bases of the junction left unmatched. The CDR3 loop reads CASSAGTVQETQYF. The CDR3 DNA is TGTGCCAGTAGTGCCGGGACAGTACAAGAGACCCAGTACTTC.

The chain combines TRBV7-2 with TRBJ2-6; 10 positions agree with TRBD1. CDR1 and CDR2 (germline): SGHTA, FQGNSA. V was pared by 0 bases and J by 6 bases, with 14 bases of the junction left unmatched. CDR3 length: 20 amino acids. CDR3 residues: CASSLAGTGVINPLANVLTF. The CDR3 nucleotides read TGTGCCAGCAGCTTAGCCGGGACAGGGGTCATCAACCCTCTGGCCAACGTCCTGACTTTC.

The chain uses TRBV5-1 and TRBJ2-5, with a weak D call TRBD1 (5 bases). Trimming shortened V by 3 bases and J by 5 bases, and 11 bases separated the two germline ends. The CDR3 extends over 13 amino acids. Per the germline V gene, CDR1 is SGHRS and CDR2 is YFSETQ. CDR3 DNA sequence: TGCGCCAGCAGCTACCAGGGTGCGGAGACCCAGTACTTC. This encodes CASSYQGAETQYF.

The chain carries TRBV28 and TRBJ2-3; D is possibly TRBD2 (6 bases). This CDR3 comprises 14 residues. V dropped 5 bases and J dropped 2 bases, with 11 bases sitting between them. Germline values: CDR1 MDHEN, CDR2 SYDVKM. The CDR3, as DNA: TGTGCCAGCAGTCTGGGGGGAGTCACAGATACGCAGTATTTT. Translation gives CASSLGGVTDTQYF.

The V call is TRBV7-9, the J call TRBJ1-5, with D possibly matching TRBD1 (6 bases). The CDR3 has 16 residues. Germline CDR1 SEHNR, CDR2 FQNEAQ (reference sequence). The ends were cut back, 0 bases at V and 2 bases at J, with 11 bases in the middle. In DNA, the CDR3 is TGTGCCAGCAGCTTAGCGTTGGGGGCTGGCAATCAGCCCCAGCATTTT. Its translation is CASSLALGAGNQPQHF.

The chain recombines TRBV5-1 with TRBJ2-1; D is possibly TRBD2 (5 bases). Germline V gene lookup returns CDR1 SGHRS and CDR2 YFSETQ. The CDR3 runs 16 residues. V lost 4 bases and J 3 bases, leaving 17 bases between the germline ends. CDR3 residues: CASSPEGLADYNEQFF. As DNA, the CDR3 is TGCGCCAGCAGCCCAGAAGGACTCGCAGACTACAATGAGCAGTTCTTC.

With regard to this clone: The junction does not match germline at one end; this may be a read error. V is TRBV6-1 and J is TRBJ1-5, with 8 positions matching TRBD1. Germline V gene sequence: CDR1 MNHNS, CDR2 SASEGT. This CDR3 comprises 13 residues. The CDR3 DNA reads as TGTGCCTGCAGGGGGCTGGTTGGTCAGCCCCAGCATTTT. Amino acid sequence: CACRGLVGQPQHF.

The V call is TRBV19, the J call TRBJ2-5; TRBD1 matches 11 bases. CDR3 length equals 14 residues. Per germline, CDR1 LNHDA and CDR2 SQIVND (reference sequence). The V gene end was trimmed by 8 bases and the J gene end by 4 bases; junction bases not matched to a gene: 6. The CDR3 protein is CASRRTGGRETQYF. CDR3 in DNA: TGTGCCAGTCGCAGGACAGGGGGCAGAGAGACCCAGTACTTC.

The chain couples TRBV30 to TRBJ1-2; unclear D gene. The CDR3 has 13 residues. Germline V gives CDR1 GTSNPN, CDR2 SVGIG (reference sequence). V lost 5 bases and J 3 bases, leaving 13 bases between the germline ends. CDR3 in amino acids: CAWGTGLDYGYTF. The CDR3 DNA sequence: TGTGCCTGGGGTACCGGACTCGACTATGGCTACACCTTC.

V is TRBV5-4 and J is TRBJ1-3; D unresolved. The germline V gene encodes CDR1 SGHNT and CDR2 YYREEE (reference sequence). With 0 bases removed from V and 1 base from J, the gap between germline ends came to 11 bases. The CDR3 runs 16 residues. CDR3 region: CASSLGSGSSGNTIYF. CDR3 sequence (DNA): TGTGCCAGCAGCTTGGGTTCCGGGTCTTCTGGAAACACCATATATTTT.

The J gene is TRBJ1-2, the V gene TRBV29-1, with D perhaps TRBD1 (5 bases). Germline V gene sequence: CDR1 SQVTM, CDR2 ANQGSEA. The CDR3 has 12 amino acids. Trimming shortened V by 4 bases and J by 6 bases, and 12 bases separated the two germline ends. This chain's CDR3 is CSVVGGANGYTF. The CDR3 region has the DNA TGCAGCGTTGTCGGAGGGGCGAATGGCTACACCTTC.

This rearrangement joins TRBV15 to TRBJ2-1; 13 nucleotides line up with TRBD2. Germline lookup yields CDR1 LNHNV and CDR2 YYDKDF (reference sequence). The CDR3 totals 13 residues. Unmatched junction bases numbered 4, after V lost 9 bases and J lost 8 bases. The DNA of the CDR3 is TGTGCCACGAGACTAGCGGGAGGCCATGAGCAGTTCTTC. Translation: CATRLAGGHEQFF.

This clone showed up just a few times. The gene calls are TRBV6-1 and TRBJ2-7; no clear D gene. CDR3 length: 15 amino acids. In germline, CDR1 is MNHNS, CDR2 SASEGT. Trimming took off 2 bases at V and 0 bases at J, with 11 bases between the two ends. CDR3 in amino acids: CASSEQQASSYEQYF. The CDR3 DNA reads TGTGCCAGCAGTGAACAGCAGGCCAGCTCCTACGAGCAGTACTTC.

The chain recombines TRBV4-2 with TRBJ1-2; tentatively, D is TRBD1 (6 bases). The CDR3 runs to 17 residues. Germline V CDR1 and CDR2: LGHNA, YNFKEQ. Trimming removed 3 bases from V and 1 base from J, with 18 bases in between. In DNA form, the CDR3 reads TGTGCCAGCAGCCATTACAACAGGGAAGGGCTTAACTATGGCTACACCTTC. Translation: CASSHYNREGLNYGYTF.

The J gene is TRBJ2-1, the V gene TRBV27; 8 bases agree with TRBD2. This CDR3 comprises 13 residues. The J segment lost 5 bases and the V segment lost 7 bases, leaving 4 bases of the junction unmatched. Germline CDR1 is MNHEY and CDR2 is SMNVEV (reference sequence). The CDR3 DNA is TGTGCCAGCACGGGCGGGAGGCACAATGAGCAGTTCTTC. As protein: CASTGGRHNEQFF.

This chain connects TRBV28 to TRBJ1-2; D gene uncertain. The V and J ends lost 6 bases and 4 bases respectively, with 12 bases between them. Germline values: CDR1 MDHEN, CDR2 SYDVKM. The CDR3 spans 13 residues. CDR3 sequence reads: CASSPGFLYGYTF. In nucleotides, the CDR3 is TGTGCCAGCAGCCCGGGATTCCTCTATGGCTACACCTTC.